This is a list of T cell receptor beta chains from one sample in a study of shared clonotypes between healthy human individuals. TCRdb keeps only in-frame clones here, not all; method: immunoSEQ multiplex PCR. The sample lists approximately 530,000 clones, 95% to 97% occurring once. Sequences were obtained from naive CD4+ T cells sorted from blood. The receptor set was obtained from a woman aged 30 to 39 in good health. Each CDR3 is given with its conserved first and last residue. A D gene is named only where the DNA matches it firmly. Rows give clone size only sometimes, using once, few, many, or a class for an expanded clone.

J	size	D	V	CDR3	DNA
TRBJ2-7	once	TRBD1	TRBV6-5	CASRPDRGGNYEQYF	TGTGCCAGCAGACCCGACAGGGGGGGAAACTACGAGCAGTACTTC
TRBJ1-2	once	NA	TRBV7-3	CASSLTAGSNYGYTF	TGTGCCAGCAGCTTAACGGCCGGGTCTAACTATGGCTACACCTTC
TRBJ2-1	NA	TRBD2	TRBV29-1	CSVAGGSGGHNEQFF	TGCAGCGTGGCCGGGGGGTCAGGAGGGCACAATGAGCAGTTCTTC
TRBJ2-7	once	NA	TRBV30	CAWSPADYEQYF	TGTGCCTGGAGTCCAGCCGACTACGAGCAGTACTTC
TRBJ2-2	NA	TRBD1	TRBV5-1	CASIESDRFSTGELFF	TGCGCCAGCATCGAATCGGACAGGTTCTCCACCGGGGAGCTGTTTTTT
TRBJ2-2	NA	TRBD2	TRBV2	CASRLADKTVGELFF	TGTGCCAGCAGGCTAGCGGATAAGACGGTGGGGGAGCTGTTTTTT
TRBJ2-5	NA	NA	TRBV4-2	CASSQASRETQYF	TGTGCCAGCAGCCAAGCATCCCGTGAGACCCAGTACTTC
TRBJ1-2	NA	NA	TRBV7-2	CASSLQGRGGYTF	TGTGCCAGCAGCTTACAGGGACGGGGCGGCTACACCTTC
TRBJ2-6	NA	TRBD1	TRBV18	CASSPIDRAGANVLTF	TGTGCCAGCTCACCCATAGACAGGGCTGGGGCCAACGTCCTGACTTTC
TRBJ2-7	NA	TRBD1	TRBV27	CASMQGAGAYEQYF	TGTGCCAGCATGCAGGGGGCCGGTGCCTACGAGCAGTACTTC
TRBJ2-1	NA	NA	TRBV5-1	CASSLDSSYNEQFF	TGCGCCAGCAGCTTGGACAGTTCCTACAATGAGCAGTTCTTC
TRBJ2-7	once	TRBD1	TRBV5-1	CASSSTGNSSYEQYF	TGCGCCAGCAGCTCGACAGGGAACAGCTCCTACGAGCAGTACTTC
TRBJ1-2	NA	TRBD1	TRBV4-1	CASSQSGQGASGYTF	TGCGCCAGCAGCCAATCGGGACAGGGGGCATCTGGCTACACCTTC
TRBJ1-3	NA	NA	TRBV2	CASRQLGGTSGNTIYF	TGTGCCAGCAGGCAGCTTGGGGGGACCTCTGGAAACACCATATATTTT
TRBJ2-7	NA	TRBD1	TRBV15	CATSRAGTGAYEQYF	TGTGCCACCAGCAGGGCCGGGACAGGGGCCTACGAGCAGTACTTC
TRBJ2-3	NA	NA	TRBV28	CASSPPQEGTSDTQYF	TGTGCCAGCAGTCCCCCACAGGAGGGAACCTCAGATACGCAGTATTTT
TRBJ1-3	NA	NA	TRBV11-2	CASSHSGNTIYF	TGTGCCAGCAGCCACTCTGGAAACACCATATATTTT
TRBJ2-7	few	NA	TRBV7-9	CASSSHYEQYF	TGTGCCAGCAGCTCACACTACGAGCAGTACTTC
TRBJ1-1	NA	NA	TRBV6-6	CASSYPGGEAFF	TGTGCCAGCAGTTATCCGGGTGGTGAAGCTTTCTTT
TRBJ2-3	NA	NA	TRBV29-1	CSVERISSTDTQYF	TGCAGCGTTGAGCGGATATCTAGCACAGATACGCAGTATTTT
TRBJ2-2	NA	TRBD2	TRBV6-9	CASRTSGSFGGELFF	TGTGCCAGCCGCACTAGCGGGAGTTTCGGCGGGGAGCTGTTTTTT
TRBJ2-7	NA	NA	TRBV5-1	CASSLGVFGEGNYEQYF	TGCGCCAGCAGCTTGGGGGTCTTCGGTGAAGGGAACTACGAGCAGTACTTC
TRBJ2-3	NA	TRBD2	TRBV5-4	CASSIAGGGDTQYF	TGTGCCAGCAGCATAGCGGGAGGAGGGGATACGCAGTATTTT
TRBJ1-1	NA	NA	TRBV6-6	CASSYSMSRDTEAFF	TGTGCCAGCAGTTACTCGATGAGCAGGGACACTGAAGCTTTCTTT
TRBJ1-1	NA	NA	TRBV15	CATSVLDSMNTEAFF	TGTGCCACCAGCGTACTAGACAGCATGAACACTGAAGCTTTCTTT
TRBJ1-2	NA	NA	TRBV6-6	CASSYGSQYYGYTF	TGTGCCAGCAGTTACGGGTCCCAGTACTATGGCTACACCTTC
TRBJ1-4	NA	NA	TRBV6-1	CASKNQPIREKLFF	TGTGCCAGCAAAAACCAGCCCATACGTGAAAAACTGTTTTTT
TRBJ2-2	NA	NA	TRBV28	CASSLDSNARNTGELFF	TGTGCCAGCAGTTTAGACTCGAATGCGCGAAACACCGGGGAGCTGTTTTTT
TRBJ2-7	NA	TRBD2	TRBV6-5	CASSYVASGTYEQYF	TGTGCCAGCAGTTACGTGGCTAGCGGGACCTACGAGCAGTACTTC
TRBJ2-1	NA	NA	TRBV4-1	CASSRSGQIYNEQFF	TGCGCCAGCAGCCGTTCTGGACAGATCTACAATGAGCAGTTCTTC
TRBJ2-7	NA	TRBD2	TRBV6-1	CASSGGTSTDEQYF	TGTGCCAGCAGTGGCGGGACTAGCACCGACGAGCAGTACTTC
TRBJ1-2	NA	NA	TRBV28	CASSLTHRINGYTF	TGTGCCAGCAGTCTCACGCACAGGATCAATGGCTACACCTTC
TRBJ1-3	NA	NA	TRBV27	CASSLSFAGRGNTIYF	TGTGCCAGCAGTTTATCGTTTGCGGGTAGAGGAAACACCATATATTTT
TRBJ1-6	NA	NA	TRBV7-9	CASSLGYRAGNSPLHF	TGTGCCAGCAGCTTAGGTTATCGGGCCGGCAATTCACCCCTCCACTTT
TRBJ2-6	NA	NA	TRBV7-8	CASSLAVVGAPMSGANVLTF	TGTGCCAGCAGCTTAGCGGTTGTAGGGGCGCCTATGTCTGGGGCCAACGTCCTGACTTTC
TRBJ1-4	NA	NA	TRBV23-1	CASSQYLDSSPPANEKLFF	TGCGCCAGCAGTCAATATCTGGACAGTTCTCCCCCCGCTAATGAAAAACTGTTTTTT
TRBJ1-3	NA	TRBD1	TRBV28	CASTVGGGVGGNTIYF	TGTGCCAGCACTGTGGGAGGGGGCGTCGGCGGAAACACCATATATTTT
TRBJ2-3	NA	TRBD1	TRBV7-9	CASSPLRDSSTDTQYF	TGTGCCAGCAGTCCCCTCCGGGACAGCAGCACAGATACGCAGTATTTT
TRBJ2-5	NA	TRBD2	TRBV19	CASRRSGVSETQYF	TGTGCCAGTAGAAGGAGCGGGGTGTCTGAGACCCAGTACTTC
TRBJ2-3	NA	NA	TRBV19	CASSMYTADTQYF	TGTGCCAGTAGTATGTATACCGCAGATACGCAGTATTTT
TRBJ1-1	NA	NA	TRBV18	CASSQQGWTEAFF	TGTGCCAGCTCACAACAGGGATGGACTGAAGCTTTCTTT
TRBJ2-7	NA	TRBD1	TRBV16	CASSPVRQGALLF	TGTGCCAGCAGCCCCGTACGACAGGGGGCACTTCTATTC
TRBJ1-1	NA	TRBD1	TRBV11-2	CASSLKDRANTEAFF	TGTGCCAGCAGCTTAAAAGACAGGGCGAACACTGAAGCTTTCTTT
TRBJ1-1	NA	TRBD1	TRBV27	CASSSEGAVNTEAFF	TGTGCCAGCAGTTCCGAGGGGGCTGTGAACACTGAAGCTTTCTTT
TRBJ2-5	NA	NA	TRBV18	CASSQGQIQETQYF	TGTGCCAGCTCTCAAGGACAGATCCAAGAGACCCAGTACTTC
TRBJ2-2	NA	NA	TRBV2	CASRVTNTGELFF	TGTGCCAGCAGGGTGACTAACACCGGGGAGCTGTTTTTT
TRBJ1-2	NA	NA	TRBV18	CASSPLDSYGYTF	TGTGCCAGCTCTCCACTCGACAGCTATGGCTACACCTTC
TRBJ2-7	NA	NA	TRBV28	CASSLTQDTYEQYF	TGTGCCAGCAGTTTAACCCAGGATACCTACGAGCAGTACTTC
TRBJ2-2	NA	NA	TRBV28	CASSPGTNTGELFF	TGTGCCAGCAGTCCCGGGACGAACACCGGGGAGCTGTTTTTT
TRBJ2-2	NA	TRBD2	TRBV9	CASSVGTSGRASGELFF	TGTGCCAGCAGCGTAGGGACTAGCGGGAGGGCCTCCGGGGAGCTGTTTTTT
TRBJ2-1	NA	TRBD2	TRBV30	CAYTSGTYNEQFF	TGTGCCTATACTAGCGGGACCTACAATGAGCAGTTCTTC
TRBJ2-7	once	TRBD2	TRBV10-3	CAISELAETYEQYF	TGTGCCATCAGTGAACTAGCGGAAACCTACGAGCAGTACTTC
TRBJ1-2	NA	NA	TRBV19	CASSIGGTGNYGYTF	TGTGCCAGTAGTATAGGAGGCACGGGCAACTATGGCTACACCTTC
TRBJ1-1	NA	NA	TRBV25-1	CASSEGGSMNTEAFF	TGTGCCAGCAGTGAGGGGGGGAGCATGAACACTGAAGCTTTCTTT